The rows below give T cell receptor beta chains drawn from one sample of a study of cytomegalovirus exposure and HLA in healthy donors. Clones were read by immunoSEQ multiplex PCR, and TCRdb kept only the in-frame ones, dropping some. Recorded for this sample: about 130,000 clones. The specimen sequenced was PBMCs. These TCRs come from a man aged 35 to 55 in good health and CMV-seronegative. The conserved cysteine and the conserved F or W are not part of the CDR3 here. Fields, in order: D gene, J gene, V gene, CDR3 protein. D genes are given only for firm matches.

D: TRBD1
J: TRBJ2-7
V: TRBV27
CDR3: ASSKTRTGMIEQY

D: TRBD1
J: TRBJ1-2
V: TRBV5-1
CDR3: ASSFTGDSKGYT

D: TRBD1
J: TRBJ2-7
V: TRBV2
CDR3: ASRGTAYEQY

D: .
J: TRBJ2-2
V: TRBV19
CDR3: ASSISNSGELF

D: TRBD2
J: TRBJ2-4
V: TRBV19
CDR3: ASSVYLGGGIQY

D: TRBD2
J: TRBJ2-1
V: TRBV28
CDR3: ASSPAGPSYNEQF

D: .
J: TRBJ2-1
V: TRBV5-1
CDR3: ASSLASYEQF

D: .
J: TRBJ1-3
V: TRBV19
CDR3: GTGTNGNTIY

D: .
J: TRBJ2-7
V: TRBV2
CDR3: ASSEALTLD

D: TRBD2
J: TRBJ2-3
V: TRBV11-1
CDR3: ASRPRTSGDTQY

D: TRBD2
J: TRBJ2-1
V: TRBV14
CDR3: ASSVRLGSGSGYEQF

D: .
J: TRBJ2-3
V: TRBV11-3
CDR3: ASSLTQWTDTQY

D: TRBD1
J: TRBJ2-7
V: TRBV7-2
CDR3: ASSQGTGNYEQY

D: .
J: TRBJ1-5
V: TRBV19
CDR3: ASSTNRDQPQH

D: .
J: TRBJ1-1
V: TRBV6-1
CDR3: ASSEYGGPKNTEAF

D: TRBD1
J: TRBJ2-3
V: TRBV11-3
CDR3: ASSLVGTETSQY

D: TRBD2
J: TRBJ2-4
V: TRBV2
CDR3: ASQRDLAKNIQY

D: .
J: TRBJ2-2
V: TRBV7-9
CDR3: ASSLAQNTGELF

D: .
J: TRBJ1-5
V: TRBV7-9
CDR3: ASSFAGYNQPQH

D: .
J: TRBJ2-5
V: TRBV5-4
CDR3: ASSLTSQETQY

D: .
J: TRBJ2-7
V: TRBV19
CDR3: ASSAGGNEQY

D: TRBD1
J: TRBJ1-2
V: TRBV2
CDR3: ASVNRGVSYGYT

D: TRBD1
J: TRBJ2-7
V: TRBV7-7
CDR3: ASSQQGAADEQY

D: .
J: TRBJ1-5
V: TRBV30
CDR3: AWNNNSNQPQH

D: .
J: TRBJ2-1
V: TRBV5-1
CDR3: ASSTYRALTDNEQF

D: .
J: TRBJ1-1
V: TRBV7-9
CDR3: ASSLAKGWDTEAF

D: .
J: TRBJ1-1
V: TRBV19
CDR3: ASSMRLEAF

D: .
J: TRBJ2-7
V: TRBV2
CDR3: ASRRGPVGGG

D: .
J: TRBJ2-1
V: TRBV28
CDR3: ASSPPPRGHYNEQF

D: TRBD1
J: TRBJ2-3
V: TRBV5-1
CDR3: ASSPRITGGFSRDTQY

D: .
J: TRBJ2-3
V: TRBV29-1
CDR3: SVGGGDVSTDTQY

D: .
J: TRBJ2-7
V: TRBV6-6
CDR3: ASTRERTGEQY

D: TRBD1
J: TRBJ2-1
V: TRBV11-3
CDR3: ASSLVGTGSNEQF

D: .
J: TRBJ2-7
V: TRBV6-6
CDR3: ASSYEAGLAYEQY

D: .
J: TRBJ1-1
V: TRBV5-1
CDR3: ASSLSASDSSEAF

D: TRBD2
J: TRBJ2-2
V: TRBV5-4
CDR3: ASSFRTSGIITGELF

D: .
J: TRBJ2-1
V: TRBV29-1
CDR3: SVAMSRGSSYNEQF

D: .
J: TRBJ1-2
V: TRBV6-1
CDR3: ASTSRRNGYT

D: .
J: TRBJ2-7
V: TRBV7-8
CDR3: ASSPGVGEQY

D: TRBD2
J: .
V: TRBV2
CDR3: ASSEASAGGGRAGVYEQY

D: .
J: TRBJ1-2
V: TRBV5-4
CDR3: ASSAQQAKGYGYT

D: TRBD2
J: TRBJ2-1
V: TRBV2
CDR3: ASSRPSGRDDNEQF

D: TRBD1
J: TRBJ2-3
V: TRBV7-2
CDR3: ASSYGPGQGSADTQY

D: .
J: TRBJ2-7
V: TRBV11-3
CDR3: ASSSEQY

D: TRBD2
J: TRBJ2-3
V: TRBV4-2
CDR3: ASSQDAREGPGTDTQY

D: .
J: .
V: TRBV10-1
CDR3: ASSEGEAGTYEQY

D: TRBD1
J: TRBJ1-2
V: TRBV5-6
CDR3: AGGRGQIPYGYT

D: .
J: TRBJ1-6
V: TRBV5-1
CDR3: ASSADWQWDSPLH

D: TRBD1
J: TRBJ1-5
V: TRBV30
CDR3: AWGDRGNQPQH

D: .
J: TRBJ2-2
V: TRBV28
CDR3: ASLGARDTGELF

D: .
J: TRBJ2-1
V: TRBV6-6
CDR3: ASSPGNEQF

D: .
J: TRBJ1-1
V: TRBV25-1
CDR3: ASSEVGFGGAF

D: .
J: .
V: TRBV6-1
CDR3: ASRPSGSEQY